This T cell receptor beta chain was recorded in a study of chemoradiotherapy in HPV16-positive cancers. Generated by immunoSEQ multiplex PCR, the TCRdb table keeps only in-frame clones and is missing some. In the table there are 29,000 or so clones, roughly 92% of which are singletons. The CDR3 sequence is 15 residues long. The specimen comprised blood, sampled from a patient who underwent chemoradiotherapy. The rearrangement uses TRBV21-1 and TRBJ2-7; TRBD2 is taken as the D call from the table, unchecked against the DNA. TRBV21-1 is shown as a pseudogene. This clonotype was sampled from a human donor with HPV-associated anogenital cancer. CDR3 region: CASSKIPYLRGEQYF. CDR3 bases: TGTGCCAGCAGCAAAATTCCATACCTCAGAGGCGAGCAGTACTTC.